The clone carrying this TCR beta chain was seen a handful of times. Antigen specificity is unknown. Trimming removed 4 bases from V and 0 bases from J, with 10 bases in between. This CDR3 comprises 15 residues. The germline gives CDR1 SEHNR, CDR2 FQNEAQ (reference sequence). Amplification targeted TCR beta CDR3 regions from RNA transcripts. The HTBI primer set served for first-round RT-PCR of the TCR CDR3. MiXCR was run by TCRdb on the multiplex PCR reads, yielding one entry per CDR3 protein. The sample lists some 770,000 distinct CDR3 sequences, roughly 15% occurring once. This sample is drawn from a study of T cells in Graves' hyperthyroidism and ophthalmopathy. Broader study findings: For ophthalmopathy, model prediction preceded onset by a median roughly 6.3 months.

The chain has TRBV7-9 and TRBJ2-1; D might be TRBD1 (5 bases). This TCR was recovered from a man aged 18 to 30 with Graves' hyperthyroidism. The sequencing sample was made of blood. CDR3 region: CASSSSRGSYNEQFF. CDR3 in DNA: TGTGCCAGCAGCTCCTCAAGGGGCTCCTACAATGAGCAGTTCTTC.